This T cell receptor (beta chain) was captured by sequencing in a study of blood T cells in healthy people across ages. Drawn from each donor were approximately 9.5 milliliters of peripheral blood. PBMCs were isolated at a quantity of at least 7 million per sample. Using a J-beta primer mix together with a sample-barcoded 5' primer, a second PCR was run for about 7 to 12 cycles. TCRdb re-called the 5' RACE reads through MiXCR, storing one row per CDR3 protein. The data contain 850,000 to 1,000,000 distinct CDR3 sequences, about 48% of them singletons. This receptor was obtained from a young man in good health. Input material: blood.

In DNA, the CDR3 is TGTGCCAGCAGTGATTCTAGCAGAGCCTACAATGAGCAGTTCTTC. Translating gives CASSDSSRAYNEQFF. V is TRBV25-1 and J is TRBJ2-1; possible D gene TRBD2, 5 bases. The CDR3 spans 15 residues. Germline lookup yields CDR1 MGHDK and CDR2 SYGVNS. The ends were cut back, 3 bases at V and 2 bases at J, with 11 bases in the middle. Filled out from reference TRBV25-1 and TRBJ2-1, the complete variable domain reads EADIYQTPRYLVIGTGKKITLECSQTMGHDKMYWYQQDPGMELHLIHYSYGVNSTEKGDLSSESTVSRIRTEHFPLTLESARPSHTSQYLCASSDSSRAYNEQFFGPGTRLTVL.